This record looks at one T cell receptor beta chain sequence and its context. The antigen remains undetermined. This sample stems from a study of T cell responses to AZD1222 COVID-19 vaccine. Findings and caveats of the study: Increased Spike-specific TCR breadth and depth were observed after two AZD1222 doses. Close to half of all spike-specific TCRs reportedly target regions of the variants that are unmutated.

The data were produced by immunoSEQ multiplex PCR, yet TCRdb's version contains in-frame clones alone and is incomplete. The sample has approximately 83,000 clones, 80% to 95% seen once; the top ten hold 3.5% to 5.5%. This material consisted of peripheral blood, taken on day 0 of MenACWY control vaccination. This TCR was sampled from an adult in good health.

DNA of the CDR3: TGTGCCAGCAGCAGCAGAGGCACAGATACGCAGTATTTT. Encoded protein: CASSSRGTDTQYF. The J gene is TRBJ2-3, the V gene TRBV27; D is uncertain. CDR1 is MNHEY and CDR2 is SMNVEV in the germline V gene (reference sequence). The CDR3 is 13 amino acids. The V end was cut by 6 bases, the J end by 1 base, with 8 bases between.